One sample yielded the 10 T cell receptor beta chains listed below, sequenced in a study of T cells in Graves' hyperthyroidism and ophthalmopathy. RNA transcripts yielded amplified TCR beta CDR3 regions. TCR CDR3 regions were first amplified by RT-PCR with HTBI primers. One entry per CDR3 protein results from TCRdb running MiXCR on the multiplex PCR reads. The profile shows 560,000 or so distinct CDR3 sequences, about half of them singletons. The sequencing sample was made of peripheral blood or thyroid tissue (not recorded which). The receptors stem from a woman in her late teens or twenties with Graves' hyperthyroidism.

There are many counts of this clonotype. V gene TRBV7-3 combines with J gene TRBJ1-1; D perhaps matches TRBD1 (6 bases). CDR3 length: 14 amino acids. The V end lost 0 bases, the J end lost 3 bases, and 8 bases lay between the germline ends. Germline CDR1 SGHTA, CDR2 FQGTGA. The CDR3 region has the DNA TGTGCCAGCAGCTTAACAGGGGGGGACACTGAAGCTTTCTTT. Amino acids: CASSLTGGDTEAFF. Supplemented by reference TRBV7-3 and TRBJ1-1, the full variable domain reads GAGVSQTPSNKVTEKGKYVELRCDPISGHTALYWYRQSLGQGPEFLIYFQGTGAADDSGLPNDRFFAVRPEGSVSTLKIQRTERGDSAVYLCASSLTGGDTEAFFGQGTRLTVV.

Turning to this clonotype: At one end the junction does not follow the germline gene, possibly because of a read error. The V and J genes are TRBV10-3 and TRBJ1-5; D perhaps matches TRBD1 (6 bases). CDR3 size: 14 residues. Germline V gene data show CDR1 as ENHRY and CDR2 as SYGVKD. As DNA, the CDR3 is TGTGCCAGCAGTTACCCCGGGGGGCGTCAGCCCCAGCATTTT. This encodes CASSYPGGRQPQHF.

This clonotype was detected only a few times. The CDR3 DNA reads as TGTGCCAGCAGCTTAGAAATGGGGCAGGGCGGTGGAGAGACCCAGTACTTC. It is translated as CASSLEMGQGGGETQYF. The chain recombines TRBV11-1 with TRBJ2-5, with a weak D call TRBD1 (5 bases). Germline V lookup: CDR1 SGHAT, CDR2 FQDESV (reference sequence). The CDR3 is 17 residues long. V shed 1 base and J shed 4 bases, with 19 bases lying between them.

This clonotype appeared a single time. This rearrangement joins TRBV20-1 to TRBJ1-2; D possibly corresponds to TRBD1 (6 bases). V gave up 0 bases and J gave up 0 bases, with 11 bases separating them. The germline gives CDR1 DFQATT, CDR2 SNEGSKA (reference sequence). This CDR3 has 15 residues. CDR3 residues: CSARDHQGPNYGYTF. The CDR3 nucleotides are TGCAGTGCTAGAGATCACCAGGGGCCTAACTATGGCTACACCTTC.

Here the CDR3 reads CASSFGPRSPLHF. CDR3 DNA: TGTGCCAGCAGTTTCGGACCCAGGTCACCCCTCCACTTT. The chain has TRBV7-9 and TRBJ1-6; D is unresolved. Germline CDR1 and CDR2: SEHNR and FQNEAQ (reference sequence). The CDR3 consists of 13 residues. The V end was cut by 6 bases, the J end by 10 bases, with 13 bases between.

This clonotype was detected only once. The gene calls are TRBV25-1 and TRBJ2-5; TRBD1 matches 7 bases. CDR3 length: 15 amino acids. The V gene end was trimmed by 0 bases and the J gene end by 8 bases; junction bases not matched to a gene: 9. Germline V gene data show CDR1 as MGHDK and CDR2 as SYGVNS. The CDR3 is CASSEYDRVGGTQYF. The CDR3 DNA is TGTGCCAGCAGTGAATATGACAGGGTTGGTGGAACCCAGTACTTC. The variable domain in full, completed from reference TRBV25-1 and TRBJ2-5, reads EADIYQTPRYLVIGTGKKITLECSQTMGHDKMYWYQQDPGMELHLIHYSYGVNSTEKGDLSSESTVSRIRTEHFPLTLESARPSHTSQYLCASSEYDRVGGTQYFGPGTRLLVL.

This clonotype has a handful of counts. Mismatch with germline at one junction end may stem from a read error. This chain uses TRBV7-2 with TRBJ1-1, with 8 bases fitting TRBD1. There are 15 residues in the CDR3. Germline assignment: CDR1 SGHTA and CDR2 FQGNSA. CDR3: CASSQRQGKNTEAFF. Written as DNA, the CDR3 is TGCGCCAGCAGCCAACGACAGGGGAAGAACACTGAAGCTTTCTTT.

The chain couples TRBV29-1 to TRBJ1-2; 12 bases agree with TRBD1. Germline V gives CDR1 SQVTM, CDR2 ANQGSEA. With 6 bases clipped from V and 6 bases from J, the junction kept 5 bases outside the gene matches. The CDR3 has 13 residues. DNA for the CDR3: TGCAGCGTGAGGGGACAGGGGGCGAATGGCTACACCTTC. Translation gives CSVRGQGANGYTF.

V is TRBV24-1 and J is TRBJ2-7; 14 nucleotides align to TRBD2. Per germline, CDR1 KGHDR and CDR2 SFDVKD. The V segment lost 6 bases and the J segment 6 bases; nucleotides outside the gene matches: 9. The CDR3 runs 16 residues. The CDR3 loop is CATSFTGTSGRGEQYF. CDR3 coding DNA: TGTGCCACCAGTTTCACCGGGACTAGCGGGAGAGGCGAGCAGTACTTC.

A note on this clonotype: Because the CDR3's place on the DNA is in doubt, the DNA is left out and the CDR3 is given as listed by TCRdb. This chain links TRBV9 with TRBJ1-1. Termini included, the CDR3 measures 11 amino acids. Germline assignment: CDR1 SGDLS and CDR2 YYNGEE. The CDR3: CASSVGGGTFF.